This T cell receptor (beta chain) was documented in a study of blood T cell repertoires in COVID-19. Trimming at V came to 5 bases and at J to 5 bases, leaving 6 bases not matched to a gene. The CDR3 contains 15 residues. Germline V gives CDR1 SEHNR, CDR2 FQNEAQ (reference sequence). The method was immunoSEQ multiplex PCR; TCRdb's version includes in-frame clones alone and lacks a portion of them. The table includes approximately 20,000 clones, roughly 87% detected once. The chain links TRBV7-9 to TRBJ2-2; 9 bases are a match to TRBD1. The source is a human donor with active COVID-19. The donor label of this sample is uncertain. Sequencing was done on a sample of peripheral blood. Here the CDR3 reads CASSGGTGWTGELFF. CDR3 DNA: TGTGCCAGCAGCGGAGGGACAGGGTGGACCGGGGAGCTGTTTTTT.